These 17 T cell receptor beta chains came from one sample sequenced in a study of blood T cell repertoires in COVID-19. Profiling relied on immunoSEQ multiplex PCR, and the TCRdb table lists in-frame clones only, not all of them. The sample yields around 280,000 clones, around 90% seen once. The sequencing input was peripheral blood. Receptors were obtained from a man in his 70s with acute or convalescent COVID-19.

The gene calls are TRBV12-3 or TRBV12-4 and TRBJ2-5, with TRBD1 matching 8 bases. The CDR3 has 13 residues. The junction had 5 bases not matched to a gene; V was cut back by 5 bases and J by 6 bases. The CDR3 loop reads CASSPQGAKTQYF. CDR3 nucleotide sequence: TGTGCCAGCAGTCCCCAGGGGGCCAAGACCCAGTACTTC.

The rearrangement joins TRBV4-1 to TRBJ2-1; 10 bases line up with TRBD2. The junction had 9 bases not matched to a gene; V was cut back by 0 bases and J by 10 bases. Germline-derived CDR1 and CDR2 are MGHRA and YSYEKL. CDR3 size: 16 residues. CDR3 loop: CASSQDRIAGGREQFF. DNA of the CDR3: TGCGCCAGCAGCCAAGATCGAATAGCGGGAGGACGGGAGCAGTTCTTC.

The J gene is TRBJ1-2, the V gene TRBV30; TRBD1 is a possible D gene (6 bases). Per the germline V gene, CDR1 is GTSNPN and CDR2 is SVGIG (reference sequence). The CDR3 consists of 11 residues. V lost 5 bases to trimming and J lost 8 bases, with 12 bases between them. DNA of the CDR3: TGTGCCTGGGGGCGACAGGCGGGCTACACCTTC. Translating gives CAWGRQAGYTF.

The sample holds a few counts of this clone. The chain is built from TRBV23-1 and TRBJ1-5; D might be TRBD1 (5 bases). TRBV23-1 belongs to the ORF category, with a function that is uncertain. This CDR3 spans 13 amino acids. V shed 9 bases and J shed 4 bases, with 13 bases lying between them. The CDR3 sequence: CASTTGPNQPQHF. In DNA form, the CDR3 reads TGCGCCAGTACTACAGGTCCAAATCAGCCCCAGCATTTT.

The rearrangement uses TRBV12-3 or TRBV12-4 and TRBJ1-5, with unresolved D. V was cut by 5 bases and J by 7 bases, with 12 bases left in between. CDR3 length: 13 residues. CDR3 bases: TGTGCCAGCAGTGCCTCGGCAGGACAGCCCCAGCATTTT. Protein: CASSASAGQPQHF.

CDR3 in DNA: TGTGCCAGCAGCTTAGAGCGTGCCTCCTACGAGCAGTACTTC. Translated, it gives CASSLERASYEQYF. The chain combines TRBV7-2 with TRBJ2-7; D is undetermined. This CDR3 comprises 14 residues. Trimming left V 1 base short and J 0 bases short, with 7 bases between. Germline CDR1 SGHTA, CDR2 FQGNSA.

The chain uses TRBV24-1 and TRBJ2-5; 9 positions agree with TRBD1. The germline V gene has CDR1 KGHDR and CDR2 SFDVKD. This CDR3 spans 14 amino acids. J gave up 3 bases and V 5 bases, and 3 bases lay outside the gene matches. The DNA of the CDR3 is TGTGCCACCAGTGGTTGGACAGGGGAAGAGACCCAGTACTTC. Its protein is CATSGWTGEETQYF.

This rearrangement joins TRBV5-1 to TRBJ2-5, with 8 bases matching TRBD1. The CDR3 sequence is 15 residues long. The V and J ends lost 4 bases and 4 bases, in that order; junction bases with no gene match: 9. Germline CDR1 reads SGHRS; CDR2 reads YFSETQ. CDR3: CASSTLDRVRETQYF. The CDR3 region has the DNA TGCGCCAGCAGCACCCTGGACAGGGTTCGAGAGACCCAGTACTTC.

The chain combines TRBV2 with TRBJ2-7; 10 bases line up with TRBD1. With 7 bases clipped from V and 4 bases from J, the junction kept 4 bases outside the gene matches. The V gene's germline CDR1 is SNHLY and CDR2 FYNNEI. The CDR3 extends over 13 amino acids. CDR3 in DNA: TGTGCCAGCAACCGGGACAGGGGTTACGAGCAGTACTTC. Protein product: CASNRDRGYEQYF.

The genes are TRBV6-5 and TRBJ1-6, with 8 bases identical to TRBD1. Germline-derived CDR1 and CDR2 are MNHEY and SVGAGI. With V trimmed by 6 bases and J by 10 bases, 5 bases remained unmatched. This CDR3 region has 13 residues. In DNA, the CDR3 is TGTGCCAGCAGGGACAGGGAAACGTCACCCCTCCACTTT. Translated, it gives CASRDRETSPLHF.

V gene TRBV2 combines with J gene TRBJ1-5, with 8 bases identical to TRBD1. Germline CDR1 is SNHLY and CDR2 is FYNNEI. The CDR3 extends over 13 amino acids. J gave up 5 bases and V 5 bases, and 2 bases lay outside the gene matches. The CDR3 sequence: CASSSDRDQPQHF. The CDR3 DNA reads TGTGCCAGCAGTTCGGACAGGGATCAGCCCCAGCATTTT.

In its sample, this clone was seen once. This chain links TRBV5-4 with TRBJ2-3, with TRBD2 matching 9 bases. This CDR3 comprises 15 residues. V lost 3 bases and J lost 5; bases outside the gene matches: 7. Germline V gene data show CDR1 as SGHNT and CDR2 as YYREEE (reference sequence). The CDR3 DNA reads TGTGCCAGCAGCTCTCAGCGGGGGGCCGGAGATACGCAGTATTTT. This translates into CASSSQRGAGDTQYF.

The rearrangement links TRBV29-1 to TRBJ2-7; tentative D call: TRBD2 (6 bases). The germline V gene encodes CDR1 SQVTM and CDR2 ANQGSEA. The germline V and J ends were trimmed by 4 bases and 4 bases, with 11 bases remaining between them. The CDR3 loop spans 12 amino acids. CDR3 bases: TGCAGCGTTGTCGAGGGAGGTTACGAGCAGTACTTC. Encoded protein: CSVVEGGYEQYF.

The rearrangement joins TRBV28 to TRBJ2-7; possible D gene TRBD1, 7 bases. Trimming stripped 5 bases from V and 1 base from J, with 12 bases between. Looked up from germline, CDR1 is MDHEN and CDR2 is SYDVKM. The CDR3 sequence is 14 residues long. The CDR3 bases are TGTGCCAGCAGTCCACAGGGGAGGTCCTACGAGCAGTACTTC. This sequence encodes CASSPQGRSYEQYF.

The CDR3, as DNA: TGTGCCAGCAGCGCCCTGACAGAAACTGAAGCTTTCTTT. It yields the protein CASSALTETEAFF. The V gene is TRBV9, the J gene TRBJ1-1; perhaps TRBD1 as D (5 bases). Germline assignment: CDR1 SGDLS and CDR2 YYNGEE. There are 13 residues in the CDR3. Trimming pared 3 bases from V and 5 bases from J, leaving 11 bases between.

The CDR3 sequence: CASSLSMNTEAFF. The CDR3, as DNA: TGCGCCAGCAGCTTATCTATGAACACTGAAGCTTTCTTT. The V call is TRBV5-1, the J call TRBJ1-1, with D unresolved. The germline V gene has CDR1 SGHRS and CDR2 YFSETQ. The ends were cut back, 2 bases at V and 0 bases at J, with 5 bases in the middle. The CDR3 is 13 amino acids.

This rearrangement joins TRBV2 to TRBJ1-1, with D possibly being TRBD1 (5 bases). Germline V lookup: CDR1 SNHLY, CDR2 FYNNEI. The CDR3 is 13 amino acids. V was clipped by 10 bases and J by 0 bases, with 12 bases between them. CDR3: CATAGGVNTEAFF. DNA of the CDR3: TGTGCCACCGCGGGGGGGGTGAACACTGAAGCTTTCTTT.